The 20 T cell receptor beta chains below were found in one sample sequenced in a study of beta chain features in type 1 diabetes. Since all of the isolated RNA was reverse transcribed, expressed TCRB transcripts were what got sequenced. TCRdb's table, derived via immunoSEQ multiplex PCR, lists solely in-frame clones and lacks some. The sample has approximately 200,000 clones, around 9.6% seen once. The sequencing sample was made of naive CD4+ T cells from blood. These receptors were collected from a young woman in good health.

This chain connects TRBV10-3 to TRBJ1-1; D is perhaps TRBD1 (5 bases). V gave up 10 bases and J gave up 1 base, with 13 bases separating them. The V gene's germline CDR1 is ENHRY and CDR2 SYGVKD. The CDR3 runs 13 residues. The CDR3 sequence is CATGLGGNTEAFF. For the CDR3, the DNA is TGTGCCACCGGTTTGGGGGGGAACACTGAAGCTTTCTTT.

The chain has TRBV7-9 and TRBJ2-1; TRBD1 agrees at 8 bases. The CDR3 sequence is 16 residues long. The ends lost 4 bases at V and 0 bases at J; junction bases unmatched: 5. The germline gives CDR1 SEHNR, CDR2 FQNEAQ (reference sequence). CDR3 coding DNA: TGTGCCAGCAGCTCCAGGACAGGGCGCTCCTACAATGAGCAGTTCTTC. Translation gives CASSSRTGRSYNEQFF.

This clone has just a few counts. This chain uses TRBV6-1 with TRBJ2-2; 8 nucleotides align to TRBD1. J gave up 3 bases and V 4 bases, and 4 bases lay outside the gene matches. CDR3 size: 15 residues. Germline lookup yields CDR1 MNHNS and CDR2 SASEGT. The CDR3 spells CASSALTGDTGELFF. In nucleotides, the CDR3 is TGTGCCAGCAGTGCCCTGACAGGGGACACCGGGGAGCTGTTTTTT.

In its sample, this clone was seen a few times. The chain recombines TRBV15 with TRBJ1-1; no definite D call. CDR3 length equals 14 residues. With 1 base removed from V and 5 bases from J, the gap between germline ends came to 11 bases. Germline CDR1 and CDR2: LNHNV and YYDKDF (reference sequence). CDR3 bases: TGTGCCACCAGCAGAGCCGGGTTGAGGACTGAAGCTTTCTTT. The encoded protein is CATSRAGLRTEAFF.

This clone was recorded a few times. The chain joins TRBV4-1 to TRBJ2-2, with 11 nucleotides matching TRBD1. The trim removed 1 base at V and 4 bases at J, leaving 5 bases unmatched. Germline CDR1 reads MGHRA; CDR2 reads YSYEKL. CDR3 length: 17 residues. CDR3 bases: TGCGCCAGCAGCCAAGGCGGACAGGGGGCTGGCACCGGGGAGCTGTTTTTT. It translates to CASSQGGQGAGTGELFF.

The chain couples TRBV6-1 to TRBJ1-1, with 8 bases lining up with TRBD1. Trimming removed 8 bases from V and 2 bases from J; junction bases left unmatched: 7. Germline V lookup: CDR1 MNHNS, CDR2 SASEGT. The CDR3 extends over 14 amino acids. This chain's CDR3 is CASGAGTGNTEAFF. In DNA form, the CDR3 reads TGTGCCAGCGGCGCCGGGACAGGAAACACTGAAGCTTTCTTT.

This clone has only a few counts. The V and J genes are TRBV19 and TRBJ2-1, with a weak D call TRBD2 (6 bases). The germline CDR1 and CDR2 sequences are LNHDA and SQIVND (reference sequence). The CDR3 has 14 residues. The V end lost 5 bases, the J end lost 10 bases, and 18 bases lay between the germline ends. In nucleotides, the CDR3 is TGTGCCAGTAGTCCCCCTACGGGACTCGCGGAGCAGTTCTTC. Translated, it gives CASSPPTGLAEQFF.

V is TRBV4-1 and J is TRBJ1-4; D gene uncertain. V lost 0 bases and J 7 bases, leaving 12 bases between the germline ends. The CDR3 runs to 15 residues. Looked up from germline, CDR1 is MGHRA and CDR2 is YSYEKL. CDR3 residues: CASSQDNSPSEKLFF. The DNA for the CDR3 is TGCGCCAGCAGCCAAGATAACAGTCCGAGTGAAAAACTGTTTTTT.

This clone occurred a few times. The CDR3 is CASSLGRVGEQYF. CDR3 sequence (DNA): TGTGCCAGCAGCTTGGGGAGGGTCGGCGAGCAGTACTTC. This chain links TRBV5-4 with TRBJ2-7, with D maybe TRBD2 (6 bases). Germline CDR1 is SGHNT and CDR2 is YYREEE (reference sequence). There are 13 residues in the CDR3. V lost 0 bases, J lost 6 bases, and 10 bases lay in between.

The chain uses TRBV9 and TRBJ1-4; D is possibly TRBD1 (5 bases). CDR1 is SGDLS and CDR2 is YYNGEE in the germline V gene. CDR3 size: 15 residues. V lost 0 bases and J lost 8, with 14 bases in between. The CDR3 is CASSVATGALEKLFF. The CDR3 bases are TGTGCCAGCAGCGTAGCTACAGGTGCCCTGGAAAAACTGTTTTTT.

This chain connects TRBV4-1 to TRBJ2-2; D may be TRBD2 (6 bases). Germline CDR1 MGHRA, CDR2 YSYEKL. V gave up 4 bases and J gave up 4 bases, with 16 bases separating them. This CDR3 region has 16 residues. In nucleotides, the CDR3 is TGCGCCAGCAGCCCCCTGGCGGGACGGGTCACCGGGGAGCTGTTTTTT. It specifies CASSPLAGRVTGELFF.

The V call is TRBV4-1, the J call TRBJ1-1; 10 nucleotides line up with TRBD1. The CDR3 runs to 19 residues. Germline V gives CDR1 MGHRA, CDR2 YSYEKL. Trimming cost V 2 bases and J 0 bases; bases outside gene matches: 12. The CDR3 sequence: CASSQPSLGQGMLNTEAFF. CDR3 sequence (DNA): TGCGCCAGCAGCCAACCCTCTCTGGGACAGGGGATGTTGAACACTGAAGCTTTCTTT.

This chain links TRBV4-2 with TRBJ1-3; no firm D call. The germline V gene has CDR1 LGHNA and CDR2 YNFKEQ. Trimming cost V 0 bases and J 0 bases, with 12 bases left between them. The CDR3 contains 17 residues. The CDR3 here is CASSQDLITGSGNTIYF. The CDR3 DNA reads as TGTGCCAGCAGCCAAGATCTAATAACGGGCTCTGGAAACACCATATATTTT.

Only a few counts were recorded for this clone. The J gene is TRBJ1-1, the V gene TRBV7-8; D uncertain. This CDR3 spans 17 amino acids. CDR1 SGHVS and CDR2 FQNEAQ come from the germline V gene. Trimming removed 2 bases from V and 2 bases from J, with 18 bases in between. The chain's CDR3 is CASSLLSLRSLNTEAFF. For the CDR3, the DNA is TGTGCCAGCAGCTTATTATCGTTGAGGTCTCTTAACACTGAAGCTTTCTTT.

This clone appeared a few times. V usage is TRBV4-1 and J usage is TRBJ1-1, with D tentatively TRBD1 (6 bases). Germline lookup yields CDR1 MGHRA and CDR2 YSYEKL. The CDR3 is 17 amino acids. V dropped 1 base and J dropped 0 bases, with 15 bases sitting between them. In DNA form, the CDR3 reads TGCGCCAGCAGCCAAGCCGCGGGGGGGCGGATGAACACTGAAGCTTTCTTT. It encodes CASSQAAGGRMNTEAFF.

This chain connects TRBV6-1 to TRBJ2-2; TRBD2 is a possible D gene (5 bases). Germline V gene data show CDR1 as MNHNS and CDR2 as SASEGT. This CDR3 comprises 16 residues. V lost 0 bases to trimming and J lost 5 bases, with 13 bases between them. For the CDR3, the DNA is TGTGCCAGCAGTGAAGCAGGTGGGAGTCAGACCGGGGAGCTGTTTTTT. Protein sequence: CASSEAGGSQTGELFF.

The table lists this clone with a few counts. The chain joins TRBV7-3 to TRBJ1-1; 8 bases align to TRBD1. Germline CDR1 is SGHTA and CDR2 is FQGTGA. This CDR3 contains 15 residues. V shed 6 bases and J 0 bases; nucleotides not matched to a gene: 6. In DNA form, the CDR3 reads TGTGCCAGCAGATCACAGGACAGGGTGAACACTGAAGCTTTCTTT. Protein product: CASRSQDRVNTEAFF.

This clone was observed many times. The gene calls are TRBV9 and TRBJ2-7; no clear D. Germline assignment: CDR1 SGDLS and CDR2 YYNGEE. The CDR3 consists of 15 residues. V was clipped by 1 base and J by 5 bases, with 16 bases between them. The CDR3 DNA sequence: TGTGCCAGCAGCGTATCTGCGACTTCCCCGGACGAGCAGTACTTC. It is translated as CASSVSATSPDEQYF.

The CDR3 DNA reads TGTGCCAGCAGCCTGGACAGGGGGAATGGCTACACCTTC. Protein product: CASSLDRGNGYTF. The genes are TRBV5-4 and TRBJ1-2; 10 positions match TRBD1. Germline CDR1 reads SGHNT; CDR2 reads YYREEE (reference sequence). Losses at the gene ends were 4 bases for V and 6 bases for J; bases not matched to a gene: 3. This CDR3 contains 13 residues.

This clone showed up just a few times. This sequence joins TRBV9 and TRBJ2-3; 10 positions agree with TRBD1. CDR3 length equals 15 residues. Germline V lookup: CDR1 SGDLS, CDR2 YYNGEE. V lost 4 bases, J lost 5 bases, and 7 bases stayed unmatched. Here the CDR3 DNA reads TGTGCCAGCAGCCCGAGGGGGACAGGGGTAGATACGCAGTATTTT. This gives the protein CASSPRGTGVDTQYF.